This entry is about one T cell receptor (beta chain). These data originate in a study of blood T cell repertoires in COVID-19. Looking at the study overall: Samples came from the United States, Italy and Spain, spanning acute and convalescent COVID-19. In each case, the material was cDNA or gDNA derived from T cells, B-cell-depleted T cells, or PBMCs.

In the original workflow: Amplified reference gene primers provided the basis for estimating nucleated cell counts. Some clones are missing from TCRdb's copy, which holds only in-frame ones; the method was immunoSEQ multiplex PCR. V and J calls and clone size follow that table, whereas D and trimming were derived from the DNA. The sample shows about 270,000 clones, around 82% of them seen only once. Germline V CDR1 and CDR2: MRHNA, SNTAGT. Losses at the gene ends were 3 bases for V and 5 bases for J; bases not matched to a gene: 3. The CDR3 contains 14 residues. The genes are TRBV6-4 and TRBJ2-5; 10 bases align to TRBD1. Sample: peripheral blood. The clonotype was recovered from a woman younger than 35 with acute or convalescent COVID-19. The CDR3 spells CASSETGGSETQYF. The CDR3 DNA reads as TGTGCCAGCAGTGAGACAGGGGGCAGTGAGACCCAGTACTTC.